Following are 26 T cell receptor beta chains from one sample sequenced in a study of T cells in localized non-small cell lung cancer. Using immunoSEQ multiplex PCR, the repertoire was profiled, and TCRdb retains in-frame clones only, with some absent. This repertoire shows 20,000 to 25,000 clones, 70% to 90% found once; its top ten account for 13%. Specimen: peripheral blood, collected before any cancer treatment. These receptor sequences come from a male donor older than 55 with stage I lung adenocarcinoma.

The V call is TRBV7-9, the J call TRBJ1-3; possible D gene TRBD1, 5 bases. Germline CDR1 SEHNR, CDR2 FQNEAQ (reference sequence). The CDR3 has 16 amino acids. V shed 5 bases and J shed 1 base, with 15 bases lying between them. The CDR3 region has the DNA TGTGCCAGCAGCCCCCGACAGCTTATTTCTGGAAACACCATATATTTT. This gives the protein CASSPRQLISGNTIYF.

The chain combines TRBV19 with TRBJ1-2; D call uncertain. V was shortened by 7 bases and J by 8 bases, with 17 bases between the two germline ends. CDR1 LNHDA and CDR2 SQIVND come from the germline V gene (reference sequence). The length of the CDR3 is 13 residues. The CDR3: CASKARQGRGYTF. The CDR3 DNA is TGTGCCAGTAAGGCTCGACAAGGGAGAGGCTACACCTTC.

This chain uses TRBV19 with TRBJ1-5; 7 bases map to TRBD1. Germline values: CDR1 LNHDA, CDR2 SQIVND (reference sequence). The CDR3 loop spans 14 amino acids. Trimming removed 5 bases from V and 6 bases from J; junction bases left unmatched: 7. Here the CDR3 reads CASSVTGEGQPQHF. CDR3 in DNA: TGTGCCAGTAGTGTCACAGGGGAGGGTCAGCCCCAGCATTTT.

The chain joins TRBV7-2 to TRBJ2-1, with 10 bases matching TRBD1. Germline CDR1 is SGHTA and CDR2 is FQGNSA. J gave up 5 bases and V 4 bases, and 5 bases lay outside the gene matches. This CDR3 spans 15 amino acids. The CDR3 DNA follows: TGTGCCAGCAGCTCGGACAGGGGGATCCACAATGAGCAGTTCTTC. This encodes CASSSDRGIHNEQFF. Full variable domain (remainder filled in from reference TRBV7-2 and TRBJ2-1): GAGVSQSPSNKVTEKGKDVELRCDPISGHTALYWYRQSLGQGLEFLIYFQGNSAPDKSGLPSDRFSAERTGGSVSTLTIQRTQQEDSAVYLCASSSDRGIHNEQFFGPGTRLTVL.

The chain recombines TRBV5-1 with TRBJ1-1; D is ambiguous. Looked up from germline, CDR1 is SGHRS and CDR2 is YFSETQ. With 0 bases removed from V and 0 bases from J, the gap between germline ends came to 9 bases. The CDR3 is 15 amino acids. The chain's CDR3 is CASSLGAGVNTEAFF. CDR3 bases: TGCGCCAGCAGCTTGGGGGCGGGTGTGAACACTGAAGCTTTCTTT.

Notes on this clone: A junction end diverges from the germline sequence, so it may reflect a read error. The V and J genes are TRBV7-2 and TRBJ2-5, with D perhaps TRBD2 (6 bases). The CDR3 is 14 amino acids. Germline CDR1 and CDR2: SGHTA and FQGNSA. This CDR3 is CASSPPGEQETRYF. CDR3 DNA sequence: TGTGCCAGCAGCCCCCCGGGGGAACAAGAGACCCGGTACTTC.

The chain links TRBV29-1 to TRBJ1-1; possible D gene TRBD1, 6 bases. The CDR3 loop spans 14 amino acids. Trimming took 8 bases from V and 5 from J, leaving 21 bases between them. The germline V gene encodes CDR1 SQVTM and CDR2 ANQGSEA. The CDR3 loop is CSTNGGGSGTEAFF. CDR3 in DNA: TGCAGCACTAATGGGGGCGGGAGTGGGACTGAAGCTTTCTTT.

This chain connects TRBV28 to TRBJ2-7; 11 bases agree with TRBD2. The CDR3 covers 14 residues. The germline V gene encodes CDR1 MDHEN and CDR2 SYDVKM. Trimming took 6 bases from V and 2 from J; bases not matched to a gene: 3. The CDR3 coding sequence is TGTGCCAGCAGGTTAGCGGGAGGGACCTACGAGCAGTACTTC. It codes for CASRLAGGTYEQYF.

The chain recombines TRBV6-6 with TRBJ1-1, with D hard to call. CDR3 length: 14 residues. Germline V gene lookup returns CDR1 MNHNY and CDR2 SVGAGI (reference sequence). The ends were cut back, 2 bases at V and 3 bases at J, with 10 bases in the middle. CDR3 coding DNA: TGTGCCAGCAGTTACGGGCTAAGATACACTGAAGCTTTCTTT. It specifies CASSYGLRYTEAFF.

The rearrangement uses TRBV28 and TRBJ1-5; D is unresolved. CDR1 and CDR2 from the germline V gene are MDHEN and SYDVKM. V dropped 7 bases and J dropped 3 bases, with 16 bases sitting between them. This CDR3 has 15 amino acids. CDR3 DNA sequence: TGTGCCAGCACAGTCGGTGGGTCGATCAATCAGCCCCAGCATTTT. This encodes CASTVGGSINQPQHF.

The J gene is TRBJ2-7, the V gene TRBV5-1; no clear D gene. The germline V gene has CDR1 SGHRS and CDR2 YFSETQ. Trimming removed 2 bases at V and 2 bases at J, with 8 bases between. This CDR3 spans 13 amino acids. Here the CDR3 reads CASSLSTPYEQYF. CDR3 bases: TGCGCCAGCAGCTTAAGTACTCCCTACGAGCAGTACTTC. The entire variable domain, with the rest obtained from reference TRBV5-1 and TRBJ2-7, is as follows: KAGVTQTPRYLIKTRGQQVTLSCSPISGHRSVSWYQQTPGQGLQFLFEYFSETQRNKGNFPGRFSGRQFSNSRSEMNVSTLELGDSALYLCASSLSTPYEQYFGPGTRLTVT.

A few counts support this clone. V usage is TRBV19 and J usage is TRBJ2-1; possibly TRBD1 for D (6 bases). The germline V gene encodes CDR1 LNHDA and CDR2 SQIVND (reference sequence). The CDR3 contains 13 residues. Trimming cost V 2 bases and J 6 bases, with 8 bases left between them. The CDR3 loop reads CASSILGANEQFF. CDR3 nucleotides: TGTGCCAGTAGTATACTGGGGGCCAATGAGCAGTTCTTC.

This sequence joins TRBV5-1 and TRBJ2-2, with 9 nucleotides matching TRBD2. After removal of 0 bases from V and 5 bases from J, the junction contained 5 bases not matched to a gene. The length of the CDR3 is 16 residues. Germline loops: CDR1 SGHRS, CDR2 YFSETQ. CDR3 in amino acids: CASSLARLAGTGELFF. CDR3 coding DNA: TGCGCCAGCAGCTTGGCCAGGCTAGCGGGAACCGGGGAGCTGTTTTTT.

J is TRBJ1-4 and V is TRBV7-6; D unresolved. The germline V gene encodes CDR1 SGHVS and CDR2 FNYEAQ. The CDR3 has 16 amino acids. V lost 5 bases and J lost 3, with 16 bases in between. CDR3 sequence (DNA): TGTGCCAGCAGCCTCCGGATTCGCGGGGCTAATGAAAAACTGTTTTTT. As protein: CASSLRIRGANEKLFF.

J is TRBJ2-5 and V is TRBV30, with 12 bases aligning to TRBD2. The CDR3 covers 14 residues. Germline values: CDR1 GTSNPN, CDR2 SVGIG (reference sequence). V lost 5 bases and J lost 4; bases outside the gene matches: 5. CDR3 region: CAWASGRVLETQYF. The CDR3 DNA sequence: TGTGCCTGGGCTAGCGGGAGGGTGTTAGAGACCCAGTACTTC.

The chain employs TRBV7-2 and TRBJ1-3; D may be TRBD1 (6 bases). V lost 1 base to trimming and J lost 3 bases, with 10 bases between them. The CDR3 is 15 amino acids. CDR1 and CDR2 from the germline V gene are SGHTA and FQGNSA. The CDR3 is CASSLEQGSGNTIYF. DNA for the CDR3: TGTGCCAGCAGCTTAGAACAGGGTAGTGGAAACACCATATATTTT.

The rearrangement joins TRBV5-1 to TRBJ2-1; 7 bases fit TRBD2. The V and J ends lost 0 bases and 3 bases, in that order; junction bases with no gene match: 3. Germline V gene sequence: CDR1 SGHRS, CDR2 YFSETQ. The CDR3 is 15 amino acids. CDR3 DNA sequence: TGCGCCAGCAGCTTGGAACAGCGGGGCTACAATGAGCAGTTCTTC. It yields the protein CASSLEQRGYNEQFF.

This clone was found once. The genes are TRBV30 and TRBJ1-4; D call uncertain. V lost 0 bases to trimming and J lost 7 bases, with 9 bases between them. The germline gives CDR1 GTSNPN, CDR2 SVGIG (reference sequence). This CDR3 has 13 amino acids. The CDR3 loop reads CAWSVPRFEKLFF. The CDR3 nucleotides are TGTGCCTGGAGTGTACCCCGATTTGAAAAACTGTTTTTT.

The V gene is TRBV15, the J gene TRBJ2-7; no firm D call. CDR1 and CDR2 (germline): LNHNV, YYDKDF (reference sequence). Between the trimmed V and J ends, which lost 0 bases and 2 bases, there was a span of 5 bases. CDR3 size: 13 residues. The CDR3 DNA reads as TGTGCCACCAGCAGAGACAGAACCTACGAGCAGTACTTC. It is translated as CATSRDRTYEQYF.

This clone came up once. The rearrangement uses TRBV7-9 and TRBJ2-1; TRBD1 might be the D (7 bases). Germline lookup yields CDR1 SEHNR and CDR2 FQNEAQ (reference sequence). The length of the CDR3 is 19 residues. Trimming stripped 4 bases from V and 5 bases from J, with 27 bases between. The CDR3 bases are TGTGCCAGCAGCTCTTTGAGATTAAGACAGGGAGCGGGCCACAATGAGCAGTTCTTC. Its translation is CASSSLRLRQGAGHNEQFF.

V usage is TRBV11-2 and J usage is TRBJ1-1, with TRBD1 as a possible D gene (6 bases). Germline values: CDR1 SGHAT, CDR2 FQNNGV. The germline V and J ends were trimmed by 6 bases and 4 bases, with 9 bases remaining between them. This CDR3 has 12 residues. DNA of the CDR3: TGTGCCAGCAGTCAGGGGTTCACTGAAGCTTTCTTT. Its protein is CASSQGFTEAFF.

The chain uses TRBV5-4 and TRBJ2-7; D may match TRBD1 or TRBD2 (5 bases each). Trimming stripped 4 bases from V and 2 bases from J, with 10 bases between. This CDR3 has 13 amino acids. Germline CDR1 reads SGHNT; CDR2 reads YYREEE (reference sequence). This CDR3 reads CASSLMGAYEQYF. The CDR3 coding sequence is TGTGCCAGCAGCCTCATGGGGGCCTACGAGCAGTACTTC.

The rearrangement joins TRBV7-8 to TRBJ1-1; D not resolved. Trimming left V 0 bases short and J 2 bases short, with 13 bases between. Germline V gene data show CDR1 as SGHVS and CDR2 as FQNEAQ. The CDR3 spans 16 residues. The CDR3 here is CASSLALTSTNTEAFF. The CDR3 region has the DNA TGTGCCAGCAGCTTAGCGTTAACATCCACTAACACTGAAGCTTTCTTT.

CDR3 loop: CASRTVGEAGGNTDTQYF. CDR3 DNA sequence: TGTGCCAGCAGGACGGTAGGGGAAGCGGGAGGGAACACAGATACGCAGTATTTT. V and J are TRBV2 and TRBJ2-3, with TRBD2 matching 10 bases. The germline V gene has CDR1 SNHLY and CDR2 FYNNEI. The junction had 14 bases not matched to a gene; V was cut back by 6 bases and J by 2 bases. The length of the CDR3 is 18 residues.

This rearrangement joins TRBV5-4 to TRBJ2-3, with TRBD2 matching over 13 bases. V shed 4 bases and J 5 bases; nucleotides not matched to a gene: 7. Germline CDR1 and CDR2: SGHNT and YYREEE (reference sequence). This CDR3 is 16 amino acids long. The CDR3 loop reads CASSERTSGRVDTQYF. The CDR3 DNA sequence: TGTGCCAGCAGCGAAAGGACTAGCGGGAGAGTAGATACGCAGTATTTT.

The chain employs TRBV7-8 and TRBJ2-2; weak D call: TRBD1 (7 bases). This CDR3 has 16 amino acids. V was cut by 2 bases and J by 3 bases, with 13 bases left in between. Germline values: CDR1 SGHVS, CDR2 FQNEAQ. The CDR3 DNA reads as TGTGCCAGCAGCTTAAGGGCCAGGGGGGACACCGGGGAGCTGTTTTTT. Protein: CASSLRARGDTGELFF.